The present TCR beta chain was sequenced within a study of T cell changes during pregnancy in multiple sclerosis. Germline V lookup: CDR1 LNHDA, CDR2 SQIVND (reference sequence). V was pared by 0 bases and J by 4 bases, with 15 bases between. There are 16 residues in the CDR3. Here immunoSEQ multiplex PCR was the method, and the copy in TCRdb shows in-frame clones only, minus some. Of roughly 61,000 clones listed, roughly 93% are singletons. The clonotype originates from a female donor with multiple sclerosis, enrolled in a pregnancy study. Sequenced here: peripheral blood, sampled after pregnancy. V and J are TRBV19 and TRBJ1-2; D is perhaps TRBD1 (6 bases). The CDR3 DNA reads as TGTGCCAGTAGTATAGAGATCGGGGGGCGTCCCTATGGCTACACCTTC. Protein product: CASSIEIGGRPYGYTF.